This TCR beta chain was identified in a study of cytomegalovirus exposure and HLA in healthy donors listed by TCRdb under 2017. Concerning the study at large: An earlier analysis of roughly 500 of the donors reported about 290 Gb of sequence data and around 110 million unique TCR beta sequences from about 179 million T cells. To decide whether each TCR beta V gene segment behaved as functional or pseudogenic, an earlier analysis of fewer than 750 of the donors relied on high-throughput TCR beta sequencing. HLA typing included class I and class II loci at four-digit resolution. Of the 300 to 500 genotyped donors, more than 75% were placed in the genetic ancestry cluster associated with self-reported Caucasian donors. Four or five DR-DQ haplotypes were treated as single units for association and clustering because of strong linkage in the cohort. In the later analysis, no new phenotypic data were used to find candidate immune exposures; instead, reliance was placed on TCR beta sequences and their occurrence across donors. The number of donors typed differed by locus, with 629-630 for A, B, C, DRB1 and DQB1, around 500 for DQA1, about 610 for DPA1, and some 440 for DPB1. Donor age, sex, ethnicity and CMV serostatus were compiled together with the repertoire data. The study combined high-throughput TCR immunosequencing, statistical association of individual TCRs with disease status, and machine learning to predict cytomegalovirus infection status. In addition to the first cohort of approximately 650 subjects, a separate validation cohort of 120 different subjects was used. The study was designed to test whether signatures of past pathogen exposure could be identified by cataloging public T cell receptors. In a later analysis, previously published TCR beta repertoires from 670 or so donors were re-analyzed and high-resolution HLA genotyping was added so that TCR occurrence patterns could be studied. Every discovery cohort repertoire had been produced on one sequencing platform. An early release that covered about 640 HLA-typed donors contained approximately 300 gigabases of sequencing data and 70 million to 100 million unique TCR sequences. The study profiled the T cell repertoires of 550 to 700 subjects by immunosequencing and related them to cytomegalovirus serostatus. A later genetic analysis used genome-wide SNP genotypes for about three fifths of the 666 donors, treating that subset as a discovery cohort. Across about 380 genotyped donors of the cohort, an average of roughly 200,000 unique TCR beta nucleotide sequences per donor were sequenced, and approximately 19% of those sequences were non-productive. The full study reports these points: A cluster of highly shared sequence variants was judged likely to represent a technical artifact of the sequencing pipeline. Compared with equally common non-associated chains, HLA-associated TCR beta chains in a later analysis were more clonally expanded and had lower generation probabilities. CMV serostatus was the only immune exposure information available for the cohort. Sequencing depth was assumed to be roughly uniform across donors in the presence/absence analyses, though that assumption may not hold. A later analysis reported that several top co-occurrence clusters appeared linked to parvovirus B19, influenza, CMV and Epstein-Barr virus. Because counts were too low, roughly 18 rarely observed V segments, including chromosome 9 orphons, were left out of the earlier analysis of some 640 of the donors. In vitro tests confirmed that a few of the cytomegalovirus-associated TCR beta chains recognize cytomegalovirus antigens. According to a later analysis, TCR association rates differed among HLA loci, with DRB1 alleles showing the most associated TCRs and HLA-C alleles showing the fewest. A further reported finding was that TCR beta sequences accurately predicted the HLA-A and HLA-B alleles for most subjects in the first cohort. When HLA alleles, especially DR and DQ, strongly co-occurred, TCR associations were difficult to assign to individual alleles. While some public TCRs were present in many individuals, most TCR sequences turned up only very rarely across donors. HLA typing was unavailable for some donors at each locus, so association tests used only the typed subset. It was suggested by the authors that the approach could potentially be generalized to other disease states and immunological phenotypes. Broadly in line with IMGT annotations, most TCR beta V segments showed up in productive rearrangements about 87% or about 30% of the time in an earlier analysis of 450 to 750 of the donors. In a later genetic analysis, fewer N-insertions in productive TCRs were reported among donors in an Asian-associated ancestry cluster than the roughly 700-donor mean. In a later genetic analysis, a missense DCLRE1C variant was associated with V-gene and J-gene trimming of TCR beta chains, and the association was replicated in an independent cohort. The classifier was reported to diagnose cytomegalovirus status with high specificity and sensitivity in both the original cohort and the validation cohort. According to a later analysis, most CMV-associated TCR beta chains appeared to be HLA-restricted, and the HLA associations seemed to be driven largely by CMV exposure. The cohort was sequenced for TCR beta chains only, and without alpha or paired-chain data the features that could be detected were limited. Specific HLA alleles were associated with 15,000 to 20,000 TCR beta sequences at a false discovery rate of 0.05 in a later analysis. Linkage disequilibrium might explain the correlated functional status among segregating V segments, but an unknown experimental factor could not be excluded. The study gave a list of roughly 150 TCR beta chains associated with cytomegalovirus. Because the 87-base-pair reads could not distinguish some IMGT-functional V segments, including TRBV6-2 and TRBV6-3, those segments were excluded.

Worth noting for this clone: The antigen it binds to is not known. Per-base quality was not reported, and no clone a single base away is much larger than it.

The library was built by means of the immunoSEQ multiplex PCR assay. For the multiplex PCR, a mixture combining 60 forward primers for TCR Vbeta segments and 13 reverse primers for TCR Jbeta segments was used. The CDR3 region of rearranged TCR beta genes was amplified from genomic DNA with a multiplex PCR assay. Amplified TCR beta libraries were sequenced as 87-base-pair reads on the Illumina HiSeq System. Regarding the original processing steps: In a later analysis, 80 million or so unique TCR beta chains were counted across the roughly 610 repertoires, and around 11 million of these chains were shared by at least two donors. A nearest-neighbor algorithm error-corrected the raw reads and collapsed the reads into unique sequences, merging closely related sequences to remove PCR and sequencing errors. To assign V, D and J gene segments, CDR3 sequences were aligned to IMGT reference sequences. For a sequence to be retained, a match of at least six nucleotides was required to both a V gene segment and a J gene segment. A rearrangement counted as productive if the CDR3 had no stop codons and remained in frame with V and J, and every other rearrangement counted as non-productive. CDR3 was defined according to IMGT convention as the region running from the second conserved V-encoded cysteine to the conserved J-encoded phenylalanine. The earlier analysis of about 640 of the donors excluded any sequence lacking an unambiguous match to a single V gene segment. In an earlier analysis of several hundred of the donors, V segments were called functional above 56.7% productive rearrangements and were called segregating when the between-donor standard deviation exceeded 5%. A statistical classification framework was built to diagnose cytomegalovirus status from the catalog of TCR beta chain sequences. In a later analysis, TCR nucleotide sequences were compared against IMGT/GENE-DB human TR gene sequences so that V and J genes could be assigned. A later analysis assigned CDR3 sequences and most-parsimonious VDJ recombination scenarios with the TCRdist pipeline. In a later analysis, each TCR beta chain was defined by its CDR3 amino acid sequence together with its V-gene family, and reads lacking a unique V-gene family were excluded. A later analysis removed 592 highly shared, low-generation-probability nucleotide sequences to deal with suspected cross-contamination and a sequencing artifact. A later analysis calculated a clonal expansion index for each public chain from normalized within-repertoire ranks of inferred template counts. A later analysis computed generation probabilities with a VDJ recombination model fitted to out-of-frame rearrangements, and checked the results against IGoR. In a later analysis, TCR-TCR, TCR-HLA and TCR-CMV co-occurrence was scored with hypergeometric tests, and a repertoire-size bias correction was applied to TCR pairs. False discovery rates were estimated in a later analysis by permuting HLA or CMV assignments 20 times. In a later analysis, co-occurring TCRs were grouped using DBSCAN, with TCRdist sequence similarity added in when clustering inside HLA-allele-positive subsets. Co-occurrence clustering excluded repertoires with fewer than 30,000 or more than 120,000 public chains, plus five with anomalous nucleotide sharing. The table comes from immuneACCESS by way of TCRdb, which keeps in-frame sequences with V and J called. Part of the clones is missing from these tables; in studies checked, under half for an unresolved V gene and the rest for unknown reasons. The V and J calls and clone size were taken over from that table, and D and trimming were inferred from the DNA. The sample has more than 95,000 clones on record, 81% of them singletons. The ten largest clones add up to under 2% of the sample.

Germline trimming amounts to 3 bases on V and 7 bases on J, with 11 as the count of junction bases outside the gene matches. CDR1 MNHNS and CDR2 SASEGT are derived from the germline V gene. CDR3 length: 18 amino acids, cysteine to phenylalanine. Solely the CDR3 DNA is kept, with 54 bases framed from the first base. The cohort was made up of 650 to 700 healthy bone marrow donors. At the time of sampling, all cohort members were nominally healthy, though unrecorded immune exposures were likely present. The donor tested CMV seronegative, placing the donor among the 350 or so seronegative members of the cohort. A peripheral blood sample was provided by each donor, and peripheral blood mononuclear cells were used for TCR beta sequencing. The Qiagen DNeasy Blood Extraction Kit was used to extract genomic DNA from the blood cell samples.

The TCR comes from a man aged 18 to 29 in good health and CMV-seronegative. The sequencing sample was made of PBMCs. The chain employs TRBV6-1 and TRBJ1-6; 11 junctional bases match TRBD1. At the DNA level, the sequence is TGTGCCAGCAGTGAGTACCCAGGACAGGGGGCTCTGAATTCACCCCTCCACTTT. Its protein is CASSEYPGQGALNSPLHF.